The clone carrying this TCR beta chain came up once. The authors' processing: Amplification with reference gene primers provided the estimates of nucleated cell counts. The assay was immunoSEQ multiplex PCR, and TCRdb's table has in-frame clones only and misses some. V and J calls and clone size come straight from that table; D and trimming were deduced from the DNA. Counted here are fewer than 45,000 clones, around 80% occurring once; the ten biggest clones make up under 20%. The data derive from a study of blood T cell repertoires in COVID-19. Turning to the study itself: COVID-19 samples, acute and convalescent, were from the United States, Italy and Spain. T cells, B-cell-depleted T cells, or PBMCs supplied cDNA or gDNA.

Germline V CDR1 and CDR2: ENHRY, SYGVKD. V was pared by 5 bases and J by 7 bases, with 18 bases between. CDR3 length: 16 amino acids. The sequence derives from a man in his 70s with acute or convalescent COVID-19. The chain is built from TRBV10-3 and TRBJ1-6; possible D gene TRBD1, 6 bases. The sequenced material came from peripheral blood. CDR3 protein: CAISRTGSSRNSPLHF. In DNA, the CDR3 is TGTGCCATCAGTCGAACAGGGAGCAGTAGGAATTCACCCCTCCACTTT.